What follows describes a single TCR beta chain. The antigen is unknown. A much bigger clone sits one base away, suggesting this may be a read error. These data are taken from a study of tumor-infiltrating lymphocytes in primary liver carcinoma. The wider study: Samples gave roughly 3.5 to 7.13 million productive TCRbeta reads, similar across tissue types.

Making TCR beta cDNA involved approximately 520 ng total RNA and a constant-region primer. Modified slightly, ARM-PCR produced TCR beta libraries over three nested multiplex PCR rounds. TRBV1-TRBV30 forward primers paired with a C-beta reverse primer were used in the first two PCR rounds, which ran around 10 cycles each. TCRdb passed the multiplex PCR reads through MiXCR, listing each CDR3 protein once. Here the sample spans about 200,000 distinct CDR3 sequences, approximately 65% being singletons. Overall study results and limits: Against blood, tumors held a significantly higher top-250-clone fraction (p = 0.039).

The blood RNA (from unsorted whole blood) was obtained, and germline DNA was also extracted. Collected before surgery were roughly 3.9 milliliters of peripheral blood. The CDR3 runs to 14 residues. Germline CDR1 SQVTM, CDR2 ANQGSEA. Source material: peripheral blood. The receptor was derived from a woman aged 55-69 years with primary liver carcinoma and hepatitis B virus infection. J is TRBJ2-1 and V is TRBV29-1, with D perhaps TRBD2 (7 bases). This CDR3 is CGVQGGANYNEQFF. Here the CDR3 DNA reads TGCGGCGTTCAAGGGGGGGCGAACTACAATGAGCAGTTCTTC.